This T cell receptor (beta chain) was retrieved from a study of blood T cell repertoires in COVID-19. Overall study: Italy, Spain and the United States were the sources of the convalescent and acute COVID-19 samples. PBMCs, B-cell-depleted T cells, or T cells provided the cDNA or gDNA that made up the material.

Assay used: immunoSEQ multiplex PCR; TCRdb lists only in-frame clones, some missing. In the table there are about 190,000 clones, approximately 90% of which are singletons. CDR1 and CDR2 (germline): MDHEN, SYDVKM. The CDR3 spans 13 residues. Trimming took 6 bases from V and 4 from J; bases not matched to a gene: 3. Sample: peripheral blood. The clonotype comes from a man aged 25 to 45 with acute or convalescent COVID-19. This rearrangement joins TRBV28 to TRBJ1-5, with TRBD1 matching 7 bases. The CDR3 protein is CASRGTVNQPQHF. The CDR3 DNA is TGTGCCAGCAGGGGGACAGTAAATCAGCCCCAGCATTTT.